This entry lists 16 T cell receptor beta chains sequenced from one sample in a study of cytomegalovirus exposure and HLA in healthy donors. The primer mix had 60 Vbeta and 13 Jbeta primers. The assay was immunoSEQ multiplex PCR, and TCRdb's table has in-frame clones only and misses some. This sample carries roughly 160,000 clones, 75% to 90% of them seen once, and the ten largest clones take 1.2%. Sequencing was done on a sample of PBMCs. These receptors all stem from a boy aged 2-15 years in good health and CMV-seronegative.

V is TRBV4-1 and J is TRBJ2-5, with 8 bases fitting TRBD2. Germline CDR1 MGHRA, CDR2 YSYEKL. The CDR3 loop spans 15 amino acids. With V trimmed by 4 bases and J by 4 bases, 8 bases remained unmatched. DNA for the CDR3: TGCGCCAGCAGCCCGGGGGGGCCAGTGCGAGAGACCCAGTACTTC. Protein: CASSPGGPVRETQYF.

J is TRBJ1-2 and V is TRBV6-6; 7 nucleotides match TRBD1. The CDR3 loop spans 16 amino acids. The germline CDR1 and CDR2 sequences are MNHNY and SVGAGI (reference sequence). Germline trimming cut 5 bases from V and 0 bases from J; bases unmatched to any gene: 9. In nucleotides, the CDR3 is TGTGCCAGCAGTCCCCGGGACAGAACTTCTAACTATGGCTACACCTTC. It specifies CASSPRDRTSNYGYTF.

The chain employs TRBV4-3 and TRBJ1-1; no clear D. CDR1 LGHNA and CDR2 YSLEER come from the germline V gene. V was trimmed by 3 bases and J by 3 bases, leaving 17 bases between them. The CDR3 extends over 16 amino acids. This chain's CDR3 is CASSQTIDRGDTEAFF. The CDR3 DNA sequence: TGCGCCAGCAGCCAGACGATTGACCGGGGTGACACTGAAGCTTTCTTT.

This chain joins TRBV5-1 and TRBJ2-5; D perhaps matches TRBD1 (6 bases). CDR3 size: 14 residues. Trimming removed 4 bases at V and 1 base at J, with 11 bases between. CDR1 is SGHRS, CDR2 YFSETQ, per germline. The CDR3 nucleotides are TGCGCCAGCAGCGGGGGACACACCCAAGAGACCCAGTACTTC. It specifies CASSGGHTQETQYF. The full variable domain, its missing parts supplied by reference TRBV5-1 and TRBJ2-5, is KAGVTQTPRYLIKTRGQQVTLSCSPISGHRSVSWYQQTPGQGLQFLFEYFSETQRNKGNFPGRFSGRQFSNSRSEMNVSTLELGDSALYLCASSGGHTQETQYFGPGTRLLVL.

The J gene is TRBJ1-1, the V gene TRBV6-1; D is uncertain. The length of the CDR3 is 15 residues. Germline CDR1 is MNHNS and CDR2 is SASEGT. Trimming took 6 bases from V and 0 from J, leaving 14 bases between them. CDR3 in amino acids: CASSPSTTLNTEAFF. CDR3 coding DNA: TGTGCCAGCAGCCCCTCGACAACTTTGAACACTGAAGCTTTCTTT.

The chain has TRBV9 and TRBJ2-3; D possibly corresponds to TRBD2 (5 bases). The CDR3 spans 14 residues. Germline V gene sequence: CDR1 SGDLS, CDR2 YYNGEE. V was trimmed by 4 bases and J by 0 bases, leaving 9 bases between them. Written as DNA, the CDR3 is TGTGCCAGCAGCAGGACTCCCAGCACAGATACGCAGTATTTT. This codes for CASSRTPSTDTQYF.

This clone was recorded once. V and J are TRBV7-9 and TRBJ2-7, with D perhaps TRBD2 (5 bases). Germline values: CDR1 SEHNR, CDR2 FQNEAQ (reference sequence). Trimming took 0 bases from V and 4 from J, leaving 10 bases between them. The length of the CDR3 is 14 residues. CDR3 loop: CASSLAGAGYEQYF. The CDR3 DNA is TGTGCCAGCAGCTTAGCGGGAGCAGGATACGAGCAGTACTTC.

V usage is TRBV4-2 and J usage is TRBJ2-5; the match to TRBD2 covers 9 bases. The J call may be wrong; the DNA end is better matched by TRBJ2-7. Germline CDR1 and CDR2: LGHNA and YNFKEQ. The CDR3 totals 17 residues. The CDR3 loop reads CASSQEPSGNGRYEQYF. CDR3 nucleotides: TGTGCCAGCAGCCAAGAACCTAGCGGGAATGGTAGGTACGAGCAGTACTTC.

The chain recombines TRBV6-6 with TRBJ2-3; D is possibly TRBD2 (6 bases). The germline V gene encodes CDR1 MNHNY and CDR2 SVGAGI (reference sequence). The CDR3 contains 15 residues. Trimming left V 2 bases short and J 0 bases short, with 9 bases between. DNA of the CDR3: TGTGCCAGCAGTTACGGCGGGGATAGCACAGATACGCAGTATTTT. Its protein product is CASSYGGDSTDTQYF.

The V and J genes are TRBV6-5 and TRBJ1-5; D ambiguous. Per the germline V gene, CDR1 is MNHEY and CDR2 is SVGAGI. The V gene lost 10 bases and the J gene lost 0 bases, with 10 bases spanning the gap. This CDR3 has 13 amino acids. CDR3 sequence reads: CATSPFSNQPQHF. CDR3 DNA: TGTGCCACCAGCCCTTTTAGCAATCAGCCCCAGCATTTT.

The V gene is TRBV6-1, the J gene TRBJ1-6; D ambiguous. The germline gives CDR1 MNHNS, CDR2 SASEGT. Trimming stripped 5 bases from V and 8 bases from J, with 10 bases between. The CDR3 extends over 13 amino acids. The CDR3 DNA is TGTGCCAGCAGTACTAGGCAGGATTCACCCCTCCACTTT. Encoded protein: CASSTRQDSPLHF.

This chain joins TRBV7-6 and TRBJ2-5; tentatively, D is TRBD1 (6 bases). There are 17 residues in the CDR3. The V end was cut by 3 bases, the J end by 6 bases, with 23 bases between. Germline assignment: CDR1 SGHVS and CDR2 FNYEAQ. The CDR3 loop is CASSLGASLLGLKTQYF. In DNA, the CDR3 is TGTGCCAGCAGCTTGGGGGCTAGCCTGCTGGGTTTAAAGACCCAGTACTTC.

The V call is TRBV11-3, the J call TRBJ2-5; 7 nucleotides line up with TRBD2. Germline V gene data show CDR1 as SGHNT and CDR2 as YENEEA. This CDR3 comprises 14 residues. The J segment lost 5 bases and the V segment lost 2 bases, leaving 5 bases of the junction unmatched. The CDR3 loop is CASSLFAGDETQYF. The CDR3 DNA sequence: TGTGCCAGCAGCTTATTCGCGGGAGATGAGACCCAGTACTTC.

The CDR3 nucleotides are TGTGCCATCAGTGAGTCGCAGAACCAGCCCCAGCATTTT. Translating it yields CAISESQNQPQHF. The J gene is TRBJ1-5, the V gene TRBV10-3, with no clear D. The V end was cut by 0 bases, the J end by 7 bases, with 7 bases between. The CDR3 contains 13 residues. Germline CDR1 and CDR2: ENHRY and SYGVKD.

The chain has TRBV6-5 and TRBJ2-5; TRBD1 is a possible D gene (6 bases). V gave up 6 bases and J gave up 2 bases, with 13 bases separating them. The CDR3 is 14 amino acids. From germline, CDR1 is MNHEY and CDR2 SVGAGI. The CDR3 region has the DNA TGTGCCAGCAGCTCGGACAGAGGACAAGAGACCCAGTACTTC. The encoded protein is CASSSDRGQETQYF.

The J gene is TRBJ1-1, the V gene TRBV6-6; D perhaps matches TRBD1 (6 bases). This CDR3 spans 16 amino acids. Trimming stripped 2 bases from V and 0 bases from J, with 13 bases between. Germline CDR1 reads MNHNY; CDR2 reads SVGAGI (reference sequence). The CDR3 coding sequence is TGTGCCAGCAGTTACGGTTGGGGGGGCATGAACACTGAAGCTTTCTTT. This gives the protein CASSYGWGGMNTEAFF.